The 12 T cell receptor beta chains listed next were all sequenced from one sample in a study of blood T cell repertoires in COVID-19. Data came from immunoSEQ multiplex PCR; TCRdb stores just in-frame clones and leaves some out. The data show some 100,000 clones, around nine tenths seen once. The sample consisted of peripheral blood. These receptors were collected from a human donor with acute or convalescent COVID-19. The donor label of this sample is uncertain.

The rearrangement links TRBV15 to TRBJ1-5; 7 bases are a match to TRBD1. The CDR3 has 17 amino acids. Trimming at V came to 0 bases and at J to 7 bases, leaving 12 bases not matched to a gene. Germline V gene lookup returns CDR1 LNHNV and CDR2 YYDKDF (reference sequence). The CDR3 nucleotides are TGTGCCACCAGCAGAGAAGGGGGCTCAGGTCTGGGGCAGCCCCAGCATTTT. It is translated as CATSREGGSGLGQPQHF.

The chain recombines TRBV5-1 with TRBJ1-1; D not resolved. Germline-derived CDR1 and CDR2 are SGHRS and YFSETQ. Trimming left V 5 bases short and J 5 bases short, with 13 bases between. The CDR3 is made up of 13 amino acids. The CDR3 DNA reads as TGCGCCAGCAGTTGGGTAAGAGGGACTGAAGCTTTCTTT. This gives the protein CASSWVRGTEAFF.

The chain combines TRBV19 with TRBJ1-1; D perhaps matches TRBD1 (5 bases). This CDR3 is built from 14 residues. Per germline, CDR1 LNHDA and CDR2 SQIVND (reference sequence). V lost 5 bases, J lost 0 bases, and 10 bases lay in between. This CDR3 reads CASSLTVLNTEAFF. DNA for the CDR3: TGTGCCAGTAGTTTGACAGTTTTGAACACTGAAGCTTTCTTT.

The rearrangement links TRBV4-2 to TRBJ2-3, with D possibly being TRBD1 (6 bases). Trimming cost V 4 bases and J 6 bases, with 14 bases left between them. Germline CDR1 and CDR2: LGHNA and YNFKEQ. The CDR3 spans 14 residues. CDR3 DNA: TGTGCCAGCAGCCCACAGGGTACATGGGATACGCAGTATTTT. It translates to CASSPQGTWDTQYF.

The rearrangement joins TRBV10-3 to TRBJ2-3; the match to TRBD1 covers 8 bases. CDR3 length: 14 residues. Trimming cost V 6 bases and J 1 base; bases outside gene matches: 3. Per the germline V gene, CDR1 is ENHRY and CDR2 is SYGVKD. The DNA of the CDR3 is TGTGCCATCAGGGACAGGGCCGGCACAGATACGCAGTATTTT. Protein: CAIRDRAGTDTQYF.

This clone showed up just a few times. V gene TRBV7-9 combines with J gene TRBJ2-7; 9 bases agree with TRBD2. Germline V gene lookup returns CDR1 SEHNR and CDR2 FQNEAQ (reference sequence). The V gene end was trimmed by 3 bases and the J gene end by 2 bases; junction bases not matched to a gene: 5. This CDR3 has 15 residues. The CDR3 DNA sequence: TGTGCCAGCAGCTTGACCGCTAGCGGGGCCTACGAGCAGTACTTC. It encodes CASSLTASGAYEQYF.

The genes are TRBV9 and TRBJ2-5; 9 bases fit TRBD2. This CDR3 has 17 amino acids. Germline V lookup: CDR1 SGDLS, CDR2 YYNGEE. Unmatched junction bases numbered 11, after V lost 0 bases and J lost 5 bases. In DNA form, the CDR3 reads TGTGCCAGCAGCGTAGGAACGCGGGGGGGCCCGGGGGAGACCCAGTACTTC. It is translated as CASSVGTRGGPGETQYF. The full variable domain, rest sourced from reference TRBV9 and TRBJ2-5, is DSGVTQTPKHLITATGQRVTLRCSPRSGDLSVYWYQQSLDQGLQFLIQYYNGEERAKGNILERFSAQQFPDLHSELNLSSLELGDSALYFCASSVGTRGGPGETQYFGPGTRLLVL.

This chain joins TRBV19 and TRBJ1-2; 7 bases are a match to TRBD1. Germline V gives CDR1 LNHDA, CDR2 SQIVND (reference sequence). V shed 1 base, J shed 7 bases, and the junction held 3 bases outside the gene matches. The CDR3 loop spans 13 amino acids. The CDR3 coding sequence is TGTGCCAGTAGTATAGGAACAGGGGTTGGCTACACCTTC. Translating it yields CASSIGTGVGYTF.

This chain joins TRBV7-9 and TRBJ1-6, with TRBD1 as a possible D gene (5 bases). The V end lost 7 bases, the J end lost 5 bases, and 15 bases lay between the germline ends. The CDR3 consists of 15 residues. Germline lookup yields CDR1 SEHNR and CDR2 FQNEAQ (reference sequence). The CDR3 region is CASMRGLGHNSPLHF. CDR3 nucleotide sequence: TGTGCCAGCATGCGGGGCCTGGGTCATAATTCACCCCTCCACTTT.

The chain recombines TRBV30 with TRBJ1-5, with TRBD1 matching 12 bases. V dropped 4 bases and J dropped 6; count of bases not matched to a gene: 4. Germline CDR1 is GTSNPN and CDR2 is SVGIG (reference sequence). The CDR3 is 14 residues long. The CDR3 DNA sequence: TGTGCCTGGACGGGGACAGGGGGCTCTCAGCCCCAGCATTTT. It specifies CAWTGTGGSQPQHF. The full variable domain, in which reference TRBV30 and TRBJ1-5 provide the parts outside the CDR3, is SQTIHQWPATLVQPVGSPLSLECTVEGTSNPNLYWYRQAAGRGLQLLFYSVGIGQISSEVPQNLSASRPQDRQFILSSKKLLLSDSGFYLCAWTGTGGSQPQHFGDGTRLSIL.

The V call is TRBV19, the J call TRBJ1-2; D is perhaps TRBD1 (5 bases). CDR3 size: 13 residues. Germline V lookup: CDR1 LNHDA, CDR2 SQIVND (reference sequence). V was pared by 3 bases and J by 3 bases, with 8 bases between. CDR3 loop: CASSMDIDYGYTF. The DNA for the CDR3 is TGTGCCAGTAGTATGGACATTGACTATGGCTACACCTTC.

This chain uses TRBV27 with TRBJ1-4; D is unresolved. V lost 1 base and J 7 bases, leaving 10 bases between the germline ends. Germline V gene data show CDR1 as MNHEY and CDR2 as SMNVEV (reference sequence). CDR3 size: 14 residues. The CDR3 region is CASSLWGGTEKLFF. CDR3 nucleotide sequence: TGTGCCAGCAGTTTATGGGGAGGTACTGAAAAACTGTTTTTT.